The rows below give T cell receptor beta chains drawn from one sample of a study of shared clonotypes between healthy human individuals. Some clones are missing from TCRdb's copy, which holds only in-frame ones; the method was immunoSEQ multiplex PCR. The table records under 2,500,000 clones, approximately 94% of them present only once. The specimen sequenced was naive CD4+ T cells sorted from blood. The receptors were sampled from a man younger than 35 in good health. CDR3s include the opening cysteine and the closing phenylalanine or tryptophan. A D gene is named only where the DNA matches it firmly. Clone size appears in some rows only: once, few, many, or a class for an expanded clone.

j_call: TRBJ1-1; clone_size: NA; v_call: TRBV30; d_call: TRBD1; cdr3_nt: TGTGCCTGGACACCACAGGGGCCCACTGAAGCTTTCTTT; cdr3_aa: CAWTPQGPTEAFF
j_call: TRBJ1-2; clone_size: NA; v_call: TRBV30; d_call: NA; cdr3_nt: TGTGCCTGGAGTGTAATGGGGGGGTTTAACTATGGCTACACCTTC; cdr3_aa: CAWSVMGGFNYGYTF
j_call: TRBJ2-7; clone_size: NA; v_call: TRBV18; d_call: NA; cdr3_nt: TGTGCCAGCTCACCAGTGCGTGGGGAGGACGAGCAGTACTTC; cdr3_aa: CASSPVRGEDEQYF
j_call: TRBJ2-7; clone_size: once; v_call: TRBV7-8; d_call: NA; cdr3_nt: TGTGCCAGCCCTCCGGAGGGGACCCACTCCTACGAGCAGTACTTC; cdr3_aa: CASPPEGTHSYEQYF
j_call: TRBJ1-5; clone_size: few; v_call: TRBV30; d_call: TRBD1; cdr3_nt: TGTGCCTGTTCGGGGACAGGGGGCAATCAGCCCCAGCATTTT; cdr3_aa: CACSGTGGNQPQHF
j_call: TRBJ2-2; clone_size: once; v_call: TRBV10-3; d_call: TRBD1; cdr3_nt: TGTGCCATCAGTGGGACAGGGGTAACCGGGGAGCTGTTTTTT; cdr3_aa: CAISGTGVTGELFF
j_call: TRBJ2-1; clone_size: NA; v_call: TRBV4-1; d_call: TRBD2; cdr3_nt: TGCGCCAGCAGCCAAGACCCTATGTCGGGGGGGATCAATGAGCAGTTCTTC; cdr3_aa: CASSQDPMSGGINEQFF
j_call: TRBJ1-2; clone_size: NA; v_call: TRBV28; d_call: TRBD1; cdr3_nt: TGTGCCAGCAGTTTATCAGGGGGCGGCTACACCTTC; cdr3_aa: CASSLSGGGYTF
j_call: TRBJ2-7; clone_size: NA; v_call: TRBV6-1; d_call: NA; cdr3_nt: TGTGCCAGCAGTGATCAGGCAGGGGCCTCCTACGAGCAGTACTTC; cdr3_aa: CASSDQAGASYEQYF
j_call: TRBJ1-4; clone_size: NA; v_call: TRBV6-1; d_call: TRBD1; cdr3_nt: TGTGCCAGCAGTGTGAGACAGGGGATGGGAACTAATGAAAAACTGTTTTTT; cdr3_aa: CASSVRQGMGTNEKLFF
j_call: TRBJ1-4; clone_size: NA; v_call: TRBV7-9; d_call: NA; cdr3_nt: TGTGCCAGCAGCCTCTTGGTTTTAGGGGGGACTAATGAAAAACTGTTTTTT; cdr3_aa: CASSLLVLGGTNEKLFF
j_call: TRBJ1-1; clone_size: NA; v_call: TRBV20-1; d_call: NA; cdr3_nt: TGCAGTGCTAGGGGAACTGAAGCTTTCTTT; cdr3_aa: CSARGTEAFF
j_call: TRBJ2-5; clone_size: NA; v_call: TRBV4-1; d_call: TRBD1; cdr3_nt: TGCGCCAGCAGCCAAGAGTCTCACAGGGGGGAGACCCAGTACTTC; cdr3_aa: CASSQESHRGETQYF
j_call: TRBJ2-3; clone_size: NA; v_call: TRBV6-5; d_call: TRBD2; cdr3_nt: TGTGCCAGCAGTCGCTCCGGGACTAGCGGAGATACGCAGTATTTT; cdr3_aa: CASSRSGTSGDTQYF
j_call: TRBJ1-1; clone_size: NA; v_call: TRBV19; d_call: NA; cdr3_nt: TGTGCCAGTAGTAAATTTATCGACACTGAAGCTTTCTTT; cdr3_aa: CASSKFIDTEAFF
j_call: TRBJ1-1; clone_size: NA; v_call: TRBV19; d_call: TRBD1; cdr3_nt: TGTGCCAGTACCGCCGCGGGACAGGGATTTGAAGCTTTCTTT; cdr3_aa: CASTAAGQGFEAFF
j_call: TRBJ2-7; clone_size: NA; v_call: TRBV18; d_call: NA; cdr3_nt: TGTGCCAGCTCAATGTTACAGACCGTCTACGAGCAGTACTTC; cdr3_aa: CASSMLQTVYEQYF
j_call: TRBJ2-1; clone_size: NA; v_call: TRBV5-1; d_call: TRBD2; cdr3_nt: TGCGCCAGCATACGCGTGGCGGGAGGCTACAATGAGCAGTTCTTC; cdr3_aa: CASIRVAGGYNEQFF
j_call: TRBJ2-1; clone_size: NA; v_call: TRBV5-4; d_call: NA; cdr3_nt: TGTGCCAGCAGCATCGGCGGAAGCTCCTACAATGAGCAGTTCTTC; cdr3_aa: CASSIGGSSYNEQFF
j_call: TRBJ2-2; clone_size: NA; v_call: TRBV11-3; d_call: TRBD1; cdr3_nt: TGTGCCAGCAGCGATTTAAAGGACAGGGCGAACACCGGGGAGCTGTTTTTT; cdr3_aa: CASSDLKDRANTGELFF
j_call: TRBJ1-1; clone_size: once; v_call: TRBV6-4; d_call: NA; cdr3_nt: TGTGCCAGCAGGGGGGCAGGGACCAACACTGAAGCTTTCTTT; cdr3_aa: CASRGAGTNTEAFF
j_call: TRBJ2-7; clone_size: NA; v_call: TRBV5-1; d_call: NA; cdr3_nt: TGCGCCAGCACTTTGACAGCCAGCTCCTACGAGCAGTACTTC; cdr3_aa: CASTLTASSYEQYF
j_call: TRBJ2-1; clone_size: NA; v_call: TRBV7-9; d_call: TRBD2; cdr3_nt: TGTGCCAGCACCCCCAAGAGGCTAGCGGCACCCATCTACAATGAGCAGTTCTTC; cdr3_aa: CASTPKRLAAPIYNEQFF
j_call: TRBJ2-7; clone_size: once; v_call: TRBV2; d_call: NA; cdr3_nt: TGTGCCAGCAGTGAAGCGTCTAGTCGGAAACAATTGACCTCCTACGAGCAGTACTTC; cdr3_aa: CASSEASSRKQLTSYEQYF
j_call: TRBJ2-3; clone_size: once; v_call: TRBV18; d_call: NA; cdr3_nt: TGTGCCAGCTCACCACCGTTACGGGTCGGGGATACGCAGTATTTT; cdr3_aa: CASSPPLRVGDTQYF
j_call: TRBJ1-1; clone_size: NA; v_call: TRBV9; d_call: TRBD1; cdr3_nt: TGTGCCAGCAGCCCCCGGACAGGTTGGCCTGAAGCTTTCTTT; cdr3_aa: CASSPRTGWPEAFF
j_call: TRBJ1-6; clone_size: NA; v_call: TRBV5-1; d_call: TRBD1; cdr3_nt: TGCGCCAGCAGCACAGGGACAGGGGATAATTCACCCCTCCACTTT; cdr3_aa: CASSTGTGDNSPLHF
j_call: TRBJ1-5; clone_size: NA; v_call: TRBV6-6; d_call: TRBD1; cdr3_nt: TGTGCCAGCAGTTACACCCCCAGGGGGACGATTCAGCCCCAGCATTTT; cdr3_aa: CASSYTPRGTIQPQHF
j_call: TRBJ2-5; clone_size: NA; v_call: TRBV9; d_call: NA; cdr3_nt: TGTGCCAGCAGCGTAGAGGGCGGTAACCTTGGAGAGACCCAGTACTTC; cdr3_aa: CASSVEGGNLGETQYF
j_call: TRBJ2-7; clone_size: NA; v_call: TRBV6-1; d_call: NA; cdr3_nt: TGTGCCAGCAGTCATCCGGGACACAACTCCTACGAGCAGTACTTC; cdr3_aa: CASSHPGHNSYEQYF
j_call: TRBJ2-7; clone_size: NA; v_call: TRBV5-6; d_call: TRBD2; cdr3_nt: TGTGCCAGCAGCTGGACCGGGACTAGCCTCGAGCAGTACTTC; cdr3_aa: CASSWTGTSLEQYF
j_call: TRBJ1-6; clone_size: NA; v_call: TRBV28; d_call: TRBD1; cdr3_nt: TGTGCCAGCAGGCGGACAGGGGGGACCTCCTATAATTCACCCCTCCACTTT; cdr3_aa: CASRRTGGTSYNSPLHF
j_call: TRBJ2-7; clone_size: NA; v_call: TRBV5-1; d_call: NA; cdr3_nt: TGCGCCAGCAGCTTGGTAGTCTCGGCTTCCTACGAGCAGTACTTC; cdr3_aa: CASSLVVSASYEQYF
j_call: TRBJ1-2; clone_size: NA; v_call: TRBV4-1; d_call: NA; cdr3_nt: TGCGCCAGCAGCTCCCCGGGGGGGCTTTATGGCTACACCTTC; cdr3_aa: CASSSPGGLYGYTF
j_call: TRBJ2-3; clone_size: once; v_call: TRBV10-3; d_call: NA; cdr3_nt: TGTGCCATCAGATCCGCCGGAAAGGATCCAGATACGCAGTATTTT; cdr3_aa: CAIRSAGKDPDTQYF
j_call: TRBJ2-7; clone_size: NA; v_call: TRBV15; d_call: NA; cdr3_nt: TGTGCCACCAGCAGAGATAGAGGCTACGAGCAGTACTTC; cdr3_aa: CATSRDRGYEQYF
j_call: TRBJ1-2; clone_size: NA; v_call: TRBV5-6; d_call: TRBD1; cdr3_nt: TGTGCCAGCAGCAAGGCTGGGGTGGGGGACAGGGGGCGCGGAGGCTACACCTTC; cdr3_aa: CASSKAGVGDRGRGGYTF
j_call: TRBJ1-6; clone_size: few; v_call: TRBV28; d_call: TRBD1; cdr3_nt: TGTGCCAGCAGTTCCCCGGGACAGGGGGACTCACCCCTCCACTTT; cdr3_aa: CASSSPGQGDSPLHF
j_call: TRBJ2-2; clone_size: NA; v_call: TRBV29-1; d_call: NA; cdr3_nt: TGCAGCGTTGTAGGGGACACTTACACCGGGGAGCTGTTTTTT; cdr3_aa: CSVVGDTYTGELFF
j_call: TRBJ2-1; clone_size: NA; v_call: TRBV6-6; d_call: NA; cdr3_nt: TGTGCCAGCAGTTACCGACTCGCGGAGAACAATGAGCAGTTCTTC; cdr3_aa: CASSYRLAENNEQFF
j_call: TRBJ1-2; clone_size: once; v_call: TRBV27; d_call: NA; cdr3_nt: TGTGCCAGCAGTTTATCTTTTAACTATGGCTACACCTTC; cdr3_aa: CASSLSFNYGYTF
j_call: TRBJ1-6; clone_size: once; v_call: TRBV27; d_call: NA; cdr3_nt: TGTGCCAGCAGTTTGGGGGGGCTATATAATTCACCCCTCCACTTT; cdr3_aa: CASSLGGLYNSPLHF
j_call: TRBJ2-7; clone_size: NA; v_call: TRBV18; d_call: NA; cdr3_nt: TGTGCCAGCTCACCCCCCGGACAGCGGGTCTACGAGCAGTACTTC; cdr3_aa: CASSPPGQRVYEQYF
j_call: TRBJ2-7; clone_size: NA; v_call: TRBV5-1; d_call: NA; cdr3_nt: TGCGCCAGCAGCTTGGGGGCAGGTACCTACGAGCAGTACTTC; cdr3_aa: CASSLGAGTYEQYF
j_call: TRBJ2-5; clone_size: NA; v_call: TRBV20-1; d_call: TRBD2; cdr3_nt: TGCAGTGCTAGAGAACTAGCGGATTACTTC; cdr3_aa: CSARELADYF
j_call: TRBJ1-6; clone_size: NA; v_call: TRBV2; d_call: NA; cdr3_nt: TGTGCCAGCGTACAGGGATATAATTCACCCCTCCACTTT; cdr3_aa: CASVQGYNSPLHF
j_call: TRBJ2-7; clone_size: NA; v_call: TRBV7-2; d_call: TRBD1; cdr3_nt: TGTGCCAGCAGCTTGGACAGGGTGTTGTACTTC; cdr3_aa: CASSLDRVLYF
j_call: TRBJ2-2; clone_size: NA; v_call: TRBV15; d_call: NA; cdr3_nt: TGTGCCACCAGCGGTGGGGATTCGAACACCGGGGAGCTGTTTTTT; cdr3_aa: CATSGGDSNTGELFF
j_call: TRBJ1-5; clone_size: NA; v_call: TRBV4-1; d_call: NA; cdr3_nt: TGCGCCAGCAGCCAAATTCCCGGACAGCCCCAGCATTTT; cdr3_aa: CASSQIPGQPQHF
j_call: TRBJ2-5; clone_size: NA; v_call: TRBV10-3; d_call: TRBD1; cdr3_nt: TGTGCCATCAGTGAGGGTAACAGGGGGCAGGAGACCCAGTACTTC; cdr3_aa: CAISEGNRGQETQYF
j_call: TRBJ1-1; clone_size: NA; v_call: TRBV6-5; d_call: TRBD1; cdr3_nt: TGTGCCAGCAGAAGGGACAGAGAAAAAGCTTTCTTT; cdr3_aa: CASRRDREKAFF
j_call: TRBJ2-5; clone_size: NA; v_call: TRBV21-1; d_call: NA; cdr3_nt: TGTGCCAGCAGCAAAGTTGCAGAACAAGAGACCCAGTACTTC; cdr3_aa: CASSKVAEQETQYF
j_call: TRBJ1-3; clone_size: NA; v_call: TRBV30; d_call: NA; cdr3_nt: TGTGCCTGGAGTGTAGGTGGTCCTGGAAACACCATATATTTT; cdr3_aa: CAWSVGGPGNTIYF